This T cell receptor beta chain was identified during a study of cytomegalovirus exposure and HLA in healthy donors. Looking at the study overall: Some 200 million T cells yielded 90 million to 130 million unique TCR beta sequences, as an earlier analysis found. Study results and caveats: With further analysis later on, most CMV-associated TCR beta chains appeared HLA-restricted. In vitro checks showed that three CMV-associated chains really do target CMV antigens. One variant, a missense change in DCLRE1C, was linked in a later analysis to TCR beta V- and J-gene trimming.

The PCR contained 60 Vbeta and 13 Jbeta primers. Method: immunoSEQ multiplex PCR; TCRdb's copy keeps in-frame clones and lacks some. The data contain 90,000 to 120,000 clones, roughly 69% of them singletons. Note on this clone: Its target is unknown.

The V and J ends lost 0 bases and 4 bases respectively, with 17 bases between them. The CDR3 is 17 residues long. CDR1 and CDR2 from the germline V gene are LGHNT and FRNRAP. The sequencing input was PBMCs. The V call is TRBV12-5, the J call TRBJ2-3; D may be TRBD2 (5 bases). This sequence originates from a man aged 45-60 years in good health and CMV-seropositive. The CDR3 DNA reads as TGTGCTAGTGGTTTGGTACGAGGGCCCCTAGGGCCAGATACGCAGTATTTT. It encodes CASGLVRGPLGPDTQYF.